The present entry profiles one T cell receptor (beta chain) with its context. The antigen this receptor binds is unknown. Per-nucleotide qualities are absent, and no much larger clonotype sits a single base away. This sample is part of a study of blood T cell repertoires in COVID-19 (dated by TCRdb to 2020 to 2022). About the study as a whole: Samples from collaborators originated in the United States, Italy and Spain and spanned both the acute and convalescent phases of COVID-19. Where available, HLA class I and class II types were obtained from metadata supplied by the sample provider rather than from assay-based typing. The repertoires were released in a freely available public database intended as a resource for research on the immune response to SARS-CoV-2. The material from the prospective study consisted of cDNA or gDNA derived from T cells, B-cell-depleted T cells, or PBMCs. Sample metadata almost always included a de-identified subject ID, COVID-19 status, age in years and sex. Samples were obtained from the ongoing ImmuneRACE study (first 160 participants) and from over 1,000 subjects provided by 6 global collaborators. Deeply sampled blood TCRbeta repertoires from subjects exposed to, actively infected with, or recovered from COVID-19 were included in the dataset.

The collaborating institutions used their own protocols to collect whole blood in K2EDTA tubes. For TCRbeta analysis, collaborators shipped samples in one of three forms: frozen whole blood, isolated PBMCs, or DNA extracted from either of those sample types. TCRbeta CDR3 regions were amplified from genomic DNA using the immunoSEQ Assay, a bias-controlled multiplex PCR. Turning to the authors' computational methods: The number of nucleated cells in each sample was estimated by amplification of reference gene primers within the assay. Sequence reads were collapsed and filtered to measure the absolute abundance of every unique TCRbeta CDR3 rearrangement. For each sample, productive Simpson clonality was calculated as the square root of Simpson's diversity index across productive rearrangements. TCRdb retrieved this table from immuneACCESS and kept in-frame rearrangements only. Not all clones are present; in checked studies, unresolved V genes account for under half, and no reason is known for the remainder. V, J and clone size reflect that table, while D and trimming were determined from the DNA. This sample holds about 260,000 clones; 75% to 90% were observed only once. Clones ranked in the top ten supply approximately 2% of the sample.

From its cysteine to its phenylalanine, the CDR3 spans 15 amino acids. Only the CDR3 DNA stays, 45 bases, in frame from base 1. The trim is 0 bases for V and 4 bases for J, with a gap of 12 bases between the germline ends. CDR1 SGHAT and CDR2 FQNNGV are derived from the germline V gene. Study-wide conclusions, independent of this receptor: The quantity of clinical and demographic metadata differed by source and by participant and was supplied without curation.

Sequenced: peripheral blood. The chain employs TRBV11-2 and TRBJ1-2; perhaps TRBD1 is the D gene, with 6 bases matching. The sequence came from a man in his thirties or forties with active or convalescent COVID-19. The encoded CDR3 is CASSLDSGQTYGYTF. The nucleotides are TGTGCCAGCAGCTTAGATTCAGGACAGACCTATGGCTACACCTTC.